This T cell receptor (beta chain) emerged from a study of T cell responses to AZD1222 COVID-19 vaccine. Looking at the study overall: Second doses that came at about 4 or about 12 weeks were put together. Study results and limitations: Regions 160-218 and 743-854 held dominance among vaccine-associated CD4 TCRs, which spanned spike.

Produced via immunoSEQ multiplex PCR; TCRdb's table is partial and in-frame only. The sample has under 110,000 clones; 75% to 95% are singletons. Concerning this clone: Its antigen is as yet unknown.

The germline V gene encodes CDR1 DFQATT and CDR2 SNEGSKA (reference sequence). This CDR3 region has 13 residues. V lost 3 bases and J lost 0, with 8 bases in between. The TCR originated in an adult in good health. The sequences come from peripheral blood, collected on day 0 of AZD1222 vaccination. This chain joins TRBV20-1 and TRBJ1-1, with D hard to call. The CDR3 DNA sequence: TGCAGTGCTAGTAACACTTTGAACACTGAAGCTTTCTTT. This translates into CSASNTLNTEAFF.